The entry below gives a single TCR beta chain sequence along with its context. CDR1 is SGHDT and CDR2 is YYEEEE in the germline V gene. Between the trimmed V and J ends, which lost 0 bases and 7 bases, there was a span of 13 bases. This CDR3 is built from 14 residues. This entry is derived from a study of blood T cell repertoires in COVID-19. Authors' methods: Amplifying reference gene primers gave estimates of nucleated cell counts. Only in-frame clones appear in the TCRdb table, and some are missing; sequencing was by immunoSEQ multiplex PCR. Clonal size and the V and J genes are those of that table, whereas D and trimming came from the DNA. This table holds under 55,000 clones, around 80% found once.

J is TRBJ1-1 and V is TRBV5-6; tentative D call: TRBD1 (6 bases). Sequencing was carried out using peripheral blood. The sequence came from a man aged 45-65 years with acute or convalescent COVID-19. The CDR3 loop reads CASSLGQSRGEAFF. In nucleotides, the CDR3 is TGTGCCAGCAGCTTGGGGCAGTCCAGGGGTGAAGCTTTCTTT. Drawing the rest from reference TRBV5-6 and TRBJ1-1, the complete variable domain is DAGVTQSPTHLIKTRGQQVTLRCSPKSGHDTVSWYQQALGQGPQFIFQYYEEEERQRGNFPDRFSGHQFPNYSSELNVNALLLGDSALYLCASSLGQSRGEAFFGQGTRLTVV.